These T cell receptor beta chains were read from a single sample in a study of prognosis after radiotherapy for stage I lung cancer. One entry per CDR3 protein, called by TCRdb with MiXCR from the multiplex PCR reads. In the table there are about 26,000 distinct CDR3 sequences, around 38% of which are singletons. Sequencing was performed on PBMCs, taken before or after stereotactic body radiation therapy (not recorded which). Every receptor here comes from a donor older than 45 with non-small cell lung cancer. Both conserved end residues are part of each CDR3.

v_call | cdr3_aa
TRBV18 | CASSAPGLAGHRQFF
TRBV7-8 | CASSGSPGNNLPEQYF
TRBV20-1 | CSATGTRPLGTQYF
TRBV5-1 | CASSEHRQGATEAFF
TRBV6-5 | CASSYSRGGSYEQYF
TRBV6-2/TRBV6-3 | CASRQALNSPLHF
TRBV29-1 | CSVEGQSGDEQYF
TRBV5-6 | CASSSVLPTDTQYF
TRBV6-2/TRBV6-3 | CASSWSTSAQETQYF
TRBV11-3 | CASILGDFGGQGTDTQYF
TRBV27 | CASGPLGGEQYF
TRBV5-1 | CASSLDSLNTEAFF
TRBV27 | CASSTYLGGAGSYNEQFF
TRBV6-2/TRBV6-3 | CASQRGSYEQYF
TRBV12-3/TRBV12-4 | CASTLRGQGMNTEAFF
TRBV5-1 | CASSLDVAGNTIYF
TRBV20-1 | CSARKDRVELFF
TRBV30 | CAWRGEGGFEQFF
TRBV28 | CASSRADRHNQPQHF
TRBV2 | CASSETTDTQYF
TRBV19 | CASSSVAGGQETQYF
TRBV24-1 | CATSDFRENTGELFF
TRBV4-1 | CASSQEEGSTDTQYF
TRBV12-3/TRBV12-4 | CASRPTGGGEKLFF
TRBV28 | CASSSYTGELFF
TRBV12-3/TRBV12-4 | CASSLGGSGYEQYF
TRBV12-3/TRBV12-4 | CASSSSMGETQYF
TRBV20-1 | CSAPTGGGQPQHF
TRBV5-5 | CASSFAQGEVDTQYF
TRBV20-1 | CSANGVWTSGGEDTQYF
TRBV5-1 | CASSLLEQETKYF
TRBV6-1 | CASNGPDRSNTEAFF
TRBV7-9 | CASSPDNYGYTF
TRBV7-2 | CASILALGEGGDTDTQYF
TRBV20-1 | CSWDRGHYGYTF
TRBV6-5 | CASSSRTENSPIHF
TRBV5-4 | CASSPGLAGGWDTGELFF
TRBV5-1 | CASGRGGNTGELFF
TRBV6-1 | CASISMTGNSPLHF
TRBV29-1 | CSVVFGTSISGANVLTF
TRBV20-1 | CSARDQGISYEQYF
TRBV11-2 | CASSLTARGPGGYTF
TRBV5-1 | CASSQLAGPNYEQYF
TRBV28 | CASSLPGQGSTVELFF
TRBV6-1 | CASGTGTNEKLFF
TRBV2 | CASSDGKNEKLFF
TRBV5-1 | CASRDDRGSIYEQYF
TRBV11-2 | CASSWAGGTYNEQFF
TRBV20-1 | CSASWEETQYF
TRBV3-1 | CASSQFRQGSYNEQFF
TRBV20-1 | CSAHFRTSGQETQYF
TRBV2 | CATRSGQSNQPQHF
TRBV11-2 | CASSKSASRNTEAFF
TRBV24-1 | CATSDPTGYGSYEQYF